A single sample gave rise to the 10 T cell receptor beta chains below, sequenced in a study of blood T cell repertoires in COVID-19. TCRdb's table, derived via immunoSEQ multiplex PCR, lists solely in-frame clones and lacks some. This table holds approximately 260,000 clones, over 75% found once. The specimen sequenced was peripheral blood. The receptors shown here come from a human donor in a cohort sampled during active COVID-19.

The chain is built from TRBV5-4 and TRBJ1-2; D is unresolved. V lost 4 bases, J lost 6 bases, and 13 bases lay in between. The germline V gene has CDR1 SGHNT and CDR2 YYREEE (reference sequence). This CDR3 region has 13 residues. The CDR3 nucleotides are TGTGCCAGCAGCCTGGACTTACCACATGGCTACACCTTC. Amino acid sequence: CASSLDLPHGYTF.

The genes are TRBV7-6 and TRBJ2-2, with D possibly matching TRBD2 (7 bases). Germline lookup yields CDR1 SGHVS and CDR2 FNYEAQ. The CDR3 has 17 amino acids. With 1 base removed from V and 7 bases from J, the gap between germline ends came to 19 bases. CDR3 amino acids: CASSLGVAAGAGGELFF. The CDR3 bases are TGTGCCAGCAGCTTAGGTGTTGCGGCGGGGGCGGGCGGGGAGCTGTTTTTT. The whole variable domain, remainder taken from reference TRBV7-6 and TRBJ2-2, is GAGVSQSPRYKVTKRGQDVALRCDPISGHVSLYWYRQALGQGPEFLTYFNYEAQQDKSGLPNDRFSAERPEGSISTLTIQRTEQRDSAMYRCASSLGVAAGAGGELFFGEGSRLTVL.

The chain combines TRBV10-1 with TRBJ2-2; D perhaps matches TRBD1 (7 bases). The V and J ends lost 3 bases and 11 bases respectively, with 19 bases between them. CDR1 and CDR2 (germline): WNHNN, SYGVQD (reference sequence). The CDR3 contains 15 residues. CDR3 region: CASSDGQGGHPELFF. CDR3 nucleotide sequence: TGCGCCAGCAGTGACGGTCAGGGGGGACACCCTGAGCTGTTTTTT.

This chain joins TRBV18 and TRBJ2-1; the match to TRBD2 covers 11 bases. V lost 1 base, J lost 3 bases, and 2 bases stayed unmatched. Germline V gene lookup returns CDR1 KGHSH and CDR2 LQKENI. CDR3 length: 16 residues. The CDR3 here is CASSPRTSGHYNEQFF. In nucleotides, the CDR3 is TGTGCCAGCTCACCACGGACTAGCGGGCACTACAATGAGCAGTTCTTC.

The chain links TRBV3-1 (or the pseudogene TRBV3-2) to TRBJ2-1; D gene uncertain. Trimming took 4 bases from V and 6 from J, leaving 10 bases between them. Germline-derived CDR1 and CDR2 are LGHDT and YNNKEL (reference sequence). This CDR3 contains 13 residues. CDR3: CASSLSPGNEQFF. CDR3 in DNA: TGTGCCAGCAGCCTCTCCCCGGGCAATGAGCAGTTCTTC.

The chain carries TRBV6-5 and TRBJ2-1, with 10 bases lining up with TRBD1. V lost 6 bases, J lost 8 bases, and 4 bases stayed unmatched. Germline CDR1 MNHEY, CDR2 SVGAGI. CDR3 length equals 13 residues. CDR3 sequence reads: CASRVDRGHEQFF. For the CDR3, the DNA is TGTGCCAGCAGAGTTGACAGGGGGCATGAGCAGTTCTTC.

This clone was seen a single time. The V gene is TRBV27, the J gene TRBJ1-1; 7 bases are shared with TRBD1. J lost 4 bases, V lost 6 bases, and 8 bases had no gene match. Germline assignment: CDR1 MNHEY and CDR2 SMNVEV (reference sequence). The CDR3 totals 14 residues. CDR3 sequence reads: CASSPDRPGTEAFF. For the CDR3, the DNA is TGTGCCAGCAGCCCGGACAGGCCGGGCACTGAAGCTTTCTTT.

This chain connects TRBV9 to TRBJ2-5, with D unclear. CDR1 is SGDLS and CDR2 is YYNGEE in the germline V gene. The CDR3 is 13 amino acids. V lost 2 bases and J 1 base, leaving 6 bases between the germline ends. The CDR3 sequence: CASSVSIQETQYF. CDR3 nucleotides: TGTGCCAGCAGCGTCTCTATCCAAGAGACCCAGTACTTC. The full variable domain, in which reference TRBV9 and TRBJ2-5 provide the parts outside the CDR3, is DSGVTQTPKHLITATGQRVTLRCSPRSGDLSVYWYQQSLDQGLQFLIQYYNGEERAKGNILERFSAQQFPDLHSELNLSSLELGDSALYFCASSVSIQETQYFGPGTRLLVL.

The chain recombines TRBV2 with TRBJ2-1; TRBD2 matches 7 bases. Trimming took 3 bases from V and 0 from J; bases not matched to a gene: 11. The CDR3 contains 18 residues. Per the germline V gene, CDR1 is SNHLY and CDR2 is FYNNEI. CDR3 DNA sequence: TGTGCCAGCAGTGAGATAGGCGGGGGAGTAAGCTCCTACAATGAGCAGTTCTTC. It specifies CASSEIGGGVSSYNEQFF.

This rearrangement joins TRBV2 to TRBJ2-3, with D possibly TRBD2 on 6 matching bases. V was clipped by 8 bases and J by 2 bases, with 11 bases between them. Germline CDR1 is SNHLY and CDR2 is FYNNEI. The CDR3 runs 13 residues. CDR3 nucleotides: TGTGCCAGCGGGCGGGACCCCACAGATACGCAGTATTTT. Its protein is CASGRDPTDTQYF. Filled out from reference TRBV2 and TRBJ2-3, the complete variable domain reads EPEVTQTPSHQVTQMGQEVILRCVPISNHLYFYWYRQILGQKVEFLVSFYNNEISEKSEIFDDQFSVERPDGSNFTLKIRSTKLEDSAMYFCASGRDPTDTQYFGPGTRLTVL.